This T cell receptor beta chain derives from a study of blood T cell repertoires in COVID-19. Study in general: T cells, B-cell-depleted T cells, or PBMCs provided the cDNA or gDNA that served as material.

Here immunoSEQ multiplex PCR was the method, and the copy in TCRdb shows in-frame clones only, minus some. The sample consists of 200,000 to 250,000 clones, 65% to 85% of them appearing once. There are 16 residues in the CDR3. V was pared by 2 bases and J by 7 bases, with 10 bases of the junction left unmatched. Germline-derived CDR1 and CDR2 are SGHVS and FNYEAQ. The chain combines TRBV7-6 with TRBJ2-1, with 8 bases identical to TRBD2. The sequenced sample consisted of peripheral blood. The source of this sequence is a human donor in a cohort sampled during active COVID-19. The CDR3 here is CASSLRISGKWNEQFF. In DNA, the CDR3 is TGTGCCAGCAGCTTAAGGATTAGCGGGAAGTGGAATGAGCAGTTCTTC. The variable domain in full, completed from reference TRBV7-6 and TRBJ2-1, reads GAGVSQSPRYKVTKRGQDVALRCDPISGHVSLYWYRQALGQGPEFLTYFNYEAQQDKSGLPNDRFSAERPEGSISTLTIQRTEQRDSAMYRCASSLRISGKWNEQFFGPGTRLTVL.